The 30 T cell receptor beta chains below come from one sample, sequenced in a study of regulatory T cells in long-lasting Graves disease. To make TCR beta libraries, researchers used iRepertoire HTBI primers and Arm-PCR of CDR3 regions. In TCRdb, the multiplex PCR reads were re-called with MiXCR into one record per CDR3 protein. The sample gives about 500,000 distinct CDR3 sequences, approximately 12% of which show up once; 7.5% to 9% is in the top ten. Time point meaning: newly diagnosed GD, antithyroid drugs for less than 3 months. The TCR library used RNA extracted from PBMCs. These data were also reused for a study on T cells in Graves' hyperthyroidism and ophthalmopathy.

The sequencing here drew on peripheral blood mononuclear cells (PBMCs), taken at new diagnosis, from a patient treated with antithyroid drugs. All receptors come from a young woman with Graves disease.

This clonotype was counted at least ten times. This chain's CDR3 is CASSFGVADEKLFF. The DNA for the CDR3 is TGTGCCAGCAGCTTTGGCGTAGCGGATGAAAAACTGTTTTTT. The gene calls are TRBV7-2 and TRBJ1-4; D gene unclear. The germline V gene has CDR1 SGHTA and CDR2 FQGNSA. V lost 3 bases and J lost 6, with 11 bases in between. The CDR3 is 14 amino acids.

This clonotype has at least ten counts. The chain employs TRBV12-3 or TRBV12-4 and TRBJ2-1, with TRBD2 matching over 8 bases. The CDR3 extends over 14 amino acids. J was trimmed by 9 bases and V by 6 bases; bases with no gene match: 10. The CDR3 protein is CASSPLRTSTEQFF. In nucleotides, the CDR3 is TGTGCCAGCAGCCCCCTCCGGACTAGCACTGAGCAGTTCTTC.

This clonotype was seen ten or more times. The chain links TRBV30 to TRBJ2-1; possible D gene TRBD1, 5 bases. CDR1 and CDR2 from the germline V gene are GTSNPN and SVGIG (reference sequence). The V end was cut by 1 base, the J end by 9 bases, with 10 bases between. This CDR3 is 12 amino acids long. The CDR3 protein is CAWSEPGPEQFF. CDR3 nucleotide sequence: TGTGCCTGGAGTGAACCAGGGCCTGAGCAGTTCTTC.

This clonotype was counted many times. CDR3 amino acids: CASSSDRSYSPLHF. The CDR3 nucleotides are TGTGCCAGCAGTTCGGACCGGAGTTATTCACCCCTCCACTTT. The chain links TRBV7-2 to TRBJ1-6; D unresolved. V lost 6 bases, J lost 8 bases, and 14 bases lay in between. CDR3 size: 14 residues. Germline loops: CDR1 SGHTA, CDR2 FQGNSA.

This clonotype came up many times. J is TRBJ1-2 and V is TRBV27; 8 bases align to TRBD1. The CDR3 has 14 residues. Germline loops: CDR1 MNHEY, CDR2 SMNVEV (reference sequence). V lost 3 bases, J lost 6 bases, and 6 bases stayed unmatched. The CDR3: CASSLDRVKDGYTF. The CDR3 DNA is TGTGCCAGCAGTTTGGACAGGGTGAAGGATGGCTACACCTTC.

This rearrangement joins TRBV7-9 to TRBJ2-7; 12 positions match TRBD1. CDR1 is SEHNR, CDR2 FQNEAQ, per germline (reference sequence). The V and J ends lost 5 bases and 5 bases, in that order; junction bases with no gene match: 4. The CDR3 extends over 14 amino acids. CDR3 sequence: CASSARDRGHEQYF. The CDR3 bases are TGTGCCAGCAGCGCACGGGACAGGGGGCACGAGCAGTACTTC.

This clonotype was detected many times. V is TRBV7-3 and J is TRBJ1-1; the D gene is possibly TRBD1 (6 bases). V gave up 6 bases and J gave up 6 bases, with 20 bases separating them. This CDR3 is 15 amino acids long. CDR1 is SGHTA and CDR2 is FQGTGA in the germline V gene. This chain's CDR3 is CASRQGGTRGSEAFF. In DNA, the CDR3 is TGTGCCAGCAGGCAGGGCGGAACTAGGGGGTCTGAAGCTTTCTTT.

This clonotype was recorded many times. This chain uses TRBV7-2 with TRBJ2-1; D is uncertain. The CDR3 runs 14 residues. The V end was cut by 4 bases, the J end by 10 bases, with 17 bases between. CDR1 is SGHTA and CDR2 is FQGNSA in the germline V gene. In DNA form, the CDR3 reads TGTGCCAGCAGCTCTACGGGCCTTTTAGGGGAGCAGTTCTTC. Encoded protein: CASSSTGLLGEQFF.

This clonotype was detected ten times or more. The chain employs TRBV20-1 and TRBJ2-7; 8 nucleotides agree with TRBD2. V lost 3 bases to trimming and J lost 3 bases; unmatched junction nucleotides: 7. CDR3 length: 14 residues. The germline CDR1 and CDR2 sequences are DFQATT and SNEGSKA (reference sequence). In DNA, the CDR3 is TGCAGTGCTAGCGAGCGGGAGCGTATCTACGAGCAGTACTTC. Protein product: CSASERERIYEQYF.

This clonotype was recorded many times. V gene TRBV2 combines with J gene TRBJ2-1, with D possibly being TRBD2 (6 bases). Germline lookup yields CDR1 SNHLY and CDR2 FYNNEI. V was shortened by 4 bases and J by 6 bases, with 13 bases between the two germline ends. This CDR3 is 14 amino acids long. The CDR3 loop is CASSGPGLRNEQFF. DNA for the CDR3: TGTGCCAGCAGTGGACCGGGACTGCGCAATGAGCAGTTCTTC.

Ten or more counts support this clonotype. CDR3 protein: CSARGSSGETQYF. The CDR3 region has the DNA TGCAGTGCTAGAGGTTCGTCCGGAGAGACCCAGTACTTC. This sequence joins TRBV20-1 and TRBJ2-5; no clear D gene. The CDR3 extends over 13 amino acids. Germline V CDR1 and CDR2: DFQATT, SNEGSKA (reference sequence). V was clipped by 1 base and J by 4 bases, with 10 bases between them.

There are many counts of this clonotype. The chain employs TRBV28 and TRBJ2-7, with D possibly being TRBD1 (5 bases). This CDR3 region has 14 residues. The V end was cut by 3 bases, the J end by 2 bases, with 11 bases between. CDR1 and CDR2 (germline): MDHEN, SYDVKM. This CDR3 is CASSFLGPPYEQYF. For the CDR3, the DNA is TGTGCCAGCAGTTTTCTGGGGCCCCCCTACGAGCAGTACTTC.

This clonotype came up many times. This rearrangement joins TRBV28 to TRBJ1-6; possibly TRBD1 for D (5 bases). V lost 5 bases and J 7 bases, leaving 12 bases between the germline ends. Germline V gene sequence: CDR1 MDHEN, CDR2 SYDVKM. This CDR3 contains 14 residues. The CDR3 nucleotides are TGTGCCAGCAGTGCACAGGTGTGGAATTCACCCCTCCACTTT. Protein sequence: CASSAQVWNSPLHF.

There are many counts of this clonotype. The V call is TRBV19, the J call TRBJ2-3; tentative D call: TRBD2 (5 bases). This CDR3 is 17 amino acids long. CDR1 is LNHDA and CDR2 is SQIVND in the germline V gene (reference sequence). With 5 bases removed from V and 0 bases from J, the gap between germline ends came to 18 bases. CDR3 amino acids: CASSLMLTTPSTDTQYF. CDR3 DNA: TGTGCCAGTAGTTTAATGCTGACTACTCCGAGCACAGATACGCAGTATTTT.

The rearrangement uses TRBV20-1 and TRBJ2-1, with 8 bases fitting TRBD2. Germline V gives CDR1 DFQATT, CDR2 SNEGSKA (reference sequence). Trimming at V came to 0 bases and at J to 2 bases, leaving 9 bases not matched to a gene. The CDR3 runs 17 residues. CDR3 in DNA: TGCAGTGCTAGAGATCGGCCGACTAGCGCGGCCTACAATGAGCAGTTCTTC. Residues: CSARDRPTSAAYNEQFF.

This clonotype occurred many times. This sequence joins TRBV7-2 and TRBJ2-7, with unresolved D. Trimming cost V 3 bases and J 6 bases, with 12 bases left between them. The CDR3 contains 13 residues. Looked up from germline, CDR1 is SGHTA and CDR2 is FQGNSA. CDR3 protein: CASSFASSREQYF. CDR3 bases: TGTGCCAGCAGCTTTGCCAGTTCACGCGAGCAGTACTTC.

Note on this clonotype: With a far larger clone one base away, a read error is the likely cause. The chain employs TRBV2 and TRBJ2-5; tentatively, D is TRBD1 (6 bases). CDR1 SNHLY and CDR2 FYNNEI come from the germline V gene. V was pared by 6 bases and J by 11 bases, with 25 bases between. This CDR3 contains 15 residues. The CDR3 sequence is CASSDLRDTVNEQYF. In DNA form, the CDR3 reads TGTGCCAGCAGCGACCTCCGGGACACCGTCAATGAGCAGTACTTC.

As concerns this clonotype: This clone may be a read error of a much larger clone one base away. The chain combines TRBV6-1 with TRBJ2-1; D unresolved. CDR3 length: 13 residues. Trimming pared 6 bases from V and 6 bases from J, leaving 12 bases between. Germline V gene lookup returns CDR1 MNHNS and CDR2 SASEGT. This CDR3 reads CASRRATVNEQFF. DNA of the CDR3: TGTGCCAGCAGACGGGCGACTGTCAATGAGCAGTTCTTC.

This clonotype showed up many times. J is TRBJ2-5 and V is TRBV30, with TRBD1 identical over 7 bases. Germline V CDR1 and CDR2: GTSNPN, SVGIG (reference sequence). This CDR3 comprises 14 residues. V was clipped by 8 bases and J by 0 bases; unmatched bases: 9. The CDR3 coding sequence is TGTGCCGGCCAGACAGGGACGTACCAAGAGACCCAGTACTTC. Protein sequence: CAGQTGTYQETQYF.

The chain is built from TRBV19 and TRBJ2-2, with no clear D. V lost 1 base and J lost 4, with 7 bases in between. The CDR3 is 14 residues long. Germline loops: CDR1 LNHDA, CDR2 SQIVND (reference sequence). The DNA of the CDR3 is TGTGCCAGTAGTATAGGATTAGCCACCGGGGAGCTGTTTTTT. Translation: CASSIGLATGELFF.

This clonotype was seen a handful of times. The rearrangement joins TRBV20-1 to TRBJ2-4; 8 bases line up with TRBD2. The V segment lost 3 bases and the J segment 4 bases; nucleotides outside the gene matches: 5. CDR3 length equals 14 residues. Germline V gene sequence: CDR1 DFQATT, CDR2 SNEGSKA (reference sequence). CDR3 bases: TGCAGTGCTAGCCTCCGGGGGGGGAAAAACATTCAGTACTTC. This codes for CSASLRGGKNIQYF.

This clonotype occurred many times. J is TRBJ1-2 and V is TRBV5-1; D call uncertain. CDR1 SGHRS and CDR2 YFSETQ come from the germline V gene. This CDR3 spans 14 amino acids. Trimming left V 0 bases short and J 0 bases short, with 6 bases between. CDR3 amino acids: CASSLGTPNYGYTF. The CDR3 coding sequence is TGCGCCAGCAGCTTGGGAACGCCTAACTATGGCTACACCTTC.

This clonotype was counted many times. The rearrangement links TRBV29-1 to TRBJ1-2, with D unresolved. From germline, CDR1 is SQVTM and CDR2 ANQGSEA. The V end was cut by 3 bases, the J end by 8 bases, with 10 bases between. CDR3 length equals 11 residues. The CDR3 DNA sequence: TGCAGCGTTGACCTCCTTTGGGGCTACACCTTC. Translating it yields CSVDLLWGYTF.

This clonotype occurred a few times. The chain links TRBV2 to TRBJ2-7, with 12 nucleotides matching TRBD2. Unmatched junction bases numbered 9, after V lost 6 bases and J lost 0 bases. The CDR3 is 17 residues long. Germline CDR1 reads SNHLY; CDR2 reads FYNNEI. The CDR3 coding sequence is TGTGCCAGCAGGCGCGAATTACTAGCGGGGGGCTCCTACGAGCAGTACTTC. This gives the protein CASRRELLAGGSYEQYF. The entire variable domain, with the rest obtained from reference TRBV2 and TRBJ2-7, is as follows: EPEVTQTPSHQVTQMGQEVILRCVPISNHLYFYWYRQILGQKVEFLVSFYNNEISEKSEIFDDQFSVERPDGSNFTLKIRSTKLEDSAMYFCASRRELLAGGSYEQYFGPGTRLTVT.

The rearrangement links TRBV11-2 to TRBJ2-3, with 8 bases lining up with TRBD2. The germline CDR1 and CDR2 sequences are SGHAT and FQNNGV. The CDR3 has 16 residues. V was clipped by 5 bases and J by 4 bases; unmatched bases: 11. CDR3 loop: CASSQLLAEVPDTQYF. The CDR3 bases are TGTGCCAGCAGCCAACTACTAGCGGAGGTTCCAGATACGCAGTATTTT.

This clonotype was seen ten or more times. In DNA form, the CDR3 reads TGCAGCGTTGATCCCACAGGGGCTGGAAACACCATATATTTT. Protein: CSVDPTGAGNTIYF. This chain joins TRBV29-1 and TRBJ1-3, with 7 bases that match TRBD1. Per germline, CDR1 SQVTM and CDR2 ANQGSEA. V dropped 3 bases and J dropped 2; count of bases not matched to a gene: 4. The CDR3 is 14 amino acids. Using reference TRBV29-1 and TRBJ1-3 for the parts outside the CDR3, the full variable domain is SAVISQKPSRDICQRGTSLTIQCQVDSQVTMMFWYRQQPGQSLTLIATANQGSEATYESGFVIDKFPISRPNLTFSTLTVSNMSPEDSSIYLCSVDPTGAGNTIYFGEGSWLTVV.

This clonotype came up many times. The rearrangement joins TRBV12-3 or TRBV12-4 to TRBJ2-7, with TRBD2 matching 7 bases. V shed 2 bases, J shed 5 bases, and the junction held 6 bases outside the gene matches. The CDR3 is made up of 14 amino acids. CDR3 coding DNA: TGTGCCAGCAGTTTAAGCGGGGCCGAGCACGAGCAGTACTTC. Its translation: CASSLSGAEHEQYF.

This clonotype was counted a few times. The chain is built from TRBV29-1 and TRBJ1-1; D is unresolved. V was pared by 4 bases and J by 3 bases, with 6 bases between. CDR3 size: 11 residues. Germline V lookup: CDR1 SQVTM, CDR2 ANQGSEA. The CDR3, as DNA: TGCAGCGTTGTACGATACACTGAAGCTTTCTTT. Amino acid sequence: CSVVRYTEAFF.

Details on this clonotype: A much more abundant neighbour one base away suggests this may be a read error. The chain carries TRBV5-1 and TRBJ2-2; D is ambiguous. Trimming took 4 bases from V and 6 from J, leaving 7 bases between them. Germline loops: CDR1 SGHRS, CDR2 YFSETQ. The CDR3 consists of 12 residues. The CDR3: CASSTIAGELFF. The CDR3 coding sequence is TGCGCCAGCAGCACCATTGCCGGGGAGCTGTTTTTT.

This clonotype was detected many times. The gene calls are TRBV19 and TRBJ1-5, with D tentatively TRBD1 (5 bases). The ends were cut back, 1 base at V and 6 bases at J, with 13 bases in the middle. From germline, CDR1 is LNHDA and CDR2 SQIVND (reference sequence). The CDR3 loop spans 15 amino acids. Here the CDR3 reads CASSIGRQRGQPQHF. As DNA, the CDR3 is TGTGCCAGTAGTATAGGGCGGCAGAGGGGTCAGCCCCAGCATTTT.